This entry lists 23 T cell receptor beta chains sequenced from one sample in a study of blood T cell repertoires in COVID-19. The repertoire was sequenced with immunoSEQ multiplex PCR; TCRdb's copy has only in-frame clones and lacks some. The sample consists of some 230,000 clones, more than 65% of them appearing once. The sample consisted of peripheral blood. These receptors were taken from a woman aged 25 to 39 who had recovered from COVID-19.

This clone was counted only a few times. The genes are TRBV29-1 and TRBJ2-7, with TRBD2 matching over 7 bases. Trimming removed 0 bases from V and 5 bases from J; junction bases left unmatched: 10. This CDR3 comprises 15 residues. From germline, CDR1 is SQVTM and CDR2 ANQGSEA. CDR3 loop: CSVEEPRETIHEQYF. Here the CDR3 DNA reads TGCAGCGTTGAAGAGCCGCGGGAGACAATTCACGAGCAGTACTTC.

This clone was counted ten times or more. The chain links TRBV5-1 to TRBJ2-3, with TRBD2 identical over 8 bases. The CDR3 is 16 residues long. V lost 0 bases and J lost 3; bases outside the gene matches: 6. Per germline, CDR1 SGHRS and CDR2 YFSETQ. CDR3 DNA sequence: TGCGCCAGCAGCTTGGCCTCGACTAGCGATACAGATACGCAGTATTTT. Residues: CASSLASTSDTDTQYF.

In nucleotides, the CDR3 is TGTGCCAGCAGCCCCCCAGGGAGGATGGAGACCCAGTACTTC. This codes for CASSPPGRMETQYF. V gene TRBV7-2 combines with J gene TRBJ2-5; D is possibly TRBD2 (6 bases). V gave up 5 bases and J gave up 5 bases, with 15 bases separating them. The CDR3 loop spans 14 amino acids. Germline assignment: CDR1 SGHTA and CDR2 FQGNSA.

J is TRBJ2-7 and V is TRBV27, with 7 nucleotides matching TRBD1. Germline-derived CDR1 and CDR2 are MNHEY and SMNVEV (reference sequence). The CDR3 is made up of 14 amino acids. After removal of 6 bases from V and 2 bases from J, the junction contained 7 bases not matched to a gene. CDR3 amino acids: CASRPGQTTYEQYF. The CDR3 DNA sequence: TGTGCCAGCAGACCGGGACAGACTACCTACGAGCAGTACTTC.

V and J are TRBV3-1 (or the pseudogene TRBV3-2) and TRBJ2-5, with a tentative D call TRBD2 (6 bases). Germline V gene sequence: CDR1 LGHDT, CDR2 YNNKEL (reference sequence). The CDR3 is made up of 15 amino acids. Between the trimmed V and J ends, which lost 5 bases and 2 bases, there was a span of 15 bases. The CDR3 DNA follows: TGTGCCAGCAGCGAGAATCTAGCGCCACAAGAGACCCAGTACTTC. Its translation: CASSENLAPQETQYF.

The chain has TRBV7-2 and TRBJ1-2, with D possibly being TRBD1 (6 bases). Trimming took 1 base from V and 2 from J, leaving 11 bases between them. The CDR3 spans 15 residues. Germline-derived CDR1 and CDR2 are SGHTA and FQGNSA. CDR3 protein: CASSLGYRANYGYTF. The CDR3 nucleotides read TGTGCCAGCAGCTTAGGGTACAGGGCGAACTATGGCTACACCTTC.

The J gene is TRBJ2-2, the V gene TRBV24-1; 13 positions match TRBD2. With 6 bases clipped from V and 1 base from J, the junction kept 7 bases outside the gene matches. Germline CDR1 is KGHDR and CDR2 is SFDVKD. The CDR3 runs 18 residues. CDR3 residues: CATSPTSGRAKNTGELFF. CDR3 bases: TGTGCCACCAGTCCCACTAGCGGGAGGGCCAAGAACACCGGGGAGCTGTTTTTT.

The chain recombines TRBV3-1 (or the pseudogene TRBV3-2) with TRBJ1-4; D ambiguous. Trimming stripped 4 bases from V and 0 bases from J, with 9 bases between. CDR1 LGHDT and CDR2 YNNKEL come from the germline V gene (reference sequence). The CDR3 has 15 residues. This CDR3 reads CASSLRHSTNEKLFF. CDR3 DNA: TGTGCCAGCAGCCTTCGACATTCAACTAATGAAAAACTGTTTTTT.

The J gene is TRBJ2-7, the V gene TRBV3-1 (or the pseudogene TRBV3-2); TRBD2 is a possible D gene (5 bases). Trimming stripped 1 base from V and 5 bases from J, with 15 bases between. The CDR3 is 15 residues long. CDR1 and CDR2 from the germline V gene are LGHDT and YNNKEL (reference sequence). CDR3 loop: CASSQGTGFRNEQYF. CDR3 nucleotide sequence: TGTGCCAGCAGCCAAGGGACTGGGTTCAGGAACGAGCAGTACTTC.

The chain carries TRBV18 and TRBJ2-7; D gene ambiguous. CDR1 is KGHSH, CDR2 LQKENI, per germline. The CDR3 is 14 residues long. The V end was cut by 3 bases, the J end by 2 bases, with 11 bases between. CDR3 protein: CASSPQPSAYEQYF. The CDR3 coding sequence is TGTGCCAGCTCACCCCAACCGTCGGCCTACGAGCAGTACTTC.

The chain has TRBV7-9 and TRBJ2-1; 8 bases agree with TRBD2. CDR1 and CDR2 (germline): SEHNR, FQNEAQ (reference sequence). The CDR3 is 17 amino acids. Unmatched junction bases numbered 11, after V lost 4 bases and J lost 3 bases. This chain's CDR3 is CASSSRGAGEVYNEQFF. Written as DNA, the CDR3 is TGTGCCAGCAGCTCCCGGGGAGCGGGAGAAGTCTACAATGAGCAGTTCTTC.

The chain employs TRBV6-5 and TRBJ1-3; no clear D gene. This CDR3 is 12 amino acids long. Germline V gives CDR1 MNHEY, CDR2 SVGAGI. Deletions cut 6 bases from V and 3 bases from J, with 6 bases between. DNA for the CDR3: TGTGCCAGCAGCGCGGGTGGAAACACCATATATTTT. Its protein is CASSAGGNTIYF.

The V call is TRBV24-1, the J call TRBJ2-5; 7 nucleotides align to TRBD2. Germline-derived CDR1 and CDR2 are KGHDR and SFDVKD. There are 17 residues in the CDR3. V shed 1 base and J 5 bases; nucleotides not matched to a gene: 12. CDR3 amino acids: CATSDLAPGPGRETQYF. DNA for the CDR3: TGTGCCACCAGTGATTTAGCTCCAGGGCCCGGGAGGGAGACCCAGTACTTC.

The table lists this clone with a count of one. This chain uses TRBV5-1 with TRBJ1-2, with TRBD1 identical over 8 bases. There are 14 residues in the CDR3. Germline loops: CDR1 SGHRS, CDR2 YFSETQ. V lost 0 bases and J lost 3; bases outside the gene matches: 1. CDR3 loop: CASSLATGDYGYTF. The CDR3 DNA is TGCGCCAGCAGCTTGGCGACAGGGGACTATGGCTACACCTTC.

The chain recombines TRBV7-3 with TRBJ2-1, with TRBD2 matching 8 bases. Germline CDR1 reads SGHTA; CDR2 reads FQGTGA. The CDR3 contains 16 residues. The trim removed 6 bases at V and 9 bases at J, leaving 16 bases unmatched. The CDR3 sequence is CASSPFTSGAGSEQFF. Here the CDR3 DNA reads TGTGCCAGCAGTCCTTTCACTAGCGGAGCTGGCAGTGAGCAGTTCTTC. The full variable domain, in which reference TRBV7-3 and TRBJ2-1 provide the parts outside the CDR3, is GAGVSQTPSNKVTEKGKYVELRCDPISGHTALYWYRQSLGQGPEFLIYFQGTGAADDSGLPNDRFFAVRPEGSVSTLKIQRTERGDSAVYLCASSPFTSGAGSEQFFGPGTRLTVL.

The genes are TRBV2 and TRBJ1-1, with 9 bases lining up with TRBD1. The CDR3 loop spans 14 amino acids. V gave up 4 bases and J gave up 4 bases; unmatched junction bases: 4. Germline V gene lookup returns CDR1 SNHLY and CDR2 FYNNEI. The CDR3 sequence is CASSGTGGITEAFF. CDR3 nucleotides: TGTGCCAGCAGTGGCACAGGGGGCATCACTGAAGCTTTCTTT. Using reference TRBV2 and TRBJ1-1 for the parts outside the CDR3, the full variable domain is EPEVTQTPSHQVTQMGQEVILRCVPISNHLYFYWYRQILGQKVEFLVSFYNNEISEKSEIFDDQFSVERPDGSNFTLKIRSTKLEDSAMYFCASSGTGGITEAFFGQGTRLTVV.

The CDR3 bases are TGCGCCAGCAGCCAACGGTGGGCTAGCGGGAGTCAGAGCTCCTACAATGAGCAGTTCTTC. It specifies CASSQRWASGSQSSYNEQFF. The chain is built from TRBV4-1 and TRBJ2-1; 10 positions match TRBD2. CDR1 is MGHRA, CDR2 YSYEKL, per germline. Germline trimming cut 2 bases from V and 0 bases from J; bases unmatched to any gene: 13. The CDR3 is 20 amino acids.

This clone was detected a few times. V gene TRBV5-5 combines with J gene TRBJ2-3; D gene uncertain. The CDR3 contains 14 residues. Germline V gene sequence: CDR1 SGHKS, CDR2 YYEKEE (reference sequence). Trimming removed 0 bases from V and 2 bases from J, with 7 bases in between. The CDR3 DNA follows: TGTGCCAGCAGCTTGGCCCCAAACACAGATACGCAGTATTTT. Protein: CASSLAPNTDTQYF.

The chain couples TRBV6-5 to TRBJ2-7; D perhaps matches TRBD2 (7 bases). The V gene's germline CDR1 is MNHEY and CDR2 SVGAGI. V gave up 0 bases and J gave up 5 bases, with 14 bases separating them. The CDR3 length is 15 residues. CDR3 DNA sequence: TGTGCCAGCAGTTACTCGAGGGGGAGGGGCAACGAGCAGTACTTC. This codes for CASSYSRGRGNEQYF.

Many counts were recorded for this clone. The CDR3: CASSSRGGVRSSYNSPLHF. CDR3 nucleotides: TGCGCCAGCAGCTCCCGCGGCGGGGTCAGGAGCTCCTATAATTCACCCCTCCACTTT. The V gene is TRBV5-1, the J gene TRBJ1-6; D gene ambiguous. CDR1 SGHRS and CDR2 YFSETQ come from the germline V gene. Trimming left V 3 bases short and J 0 bases short, with 19 bases between. The length of the CDR3 is 19 residues. Based on the CDR3 plus reference TRBV5-1 and TRBJ1-6, the full variable domain is KAGVTQTPRYLIKTRGQQVTLSCSPISGHRSVSWYQQTPGQGLQFLFEYFSETQRNKGNFPGRFSGRQFSNSRSEMNVSTLELGDSALYLCASSSRGGVRSSYNSPLHFGNGTRLTVT.

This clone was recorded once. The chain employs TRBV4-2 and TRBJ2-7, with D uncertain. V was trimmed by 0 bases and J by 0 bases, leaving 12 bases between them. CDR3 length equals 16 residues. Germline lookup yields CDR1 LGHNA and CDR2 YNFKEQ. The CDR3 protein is CASSQDRSQSSYEQYF. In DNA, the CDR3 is TGTGCCAGCAGCCAAGATCGGTCGCAAAGCTCCTACGAGCAGTACTTC.

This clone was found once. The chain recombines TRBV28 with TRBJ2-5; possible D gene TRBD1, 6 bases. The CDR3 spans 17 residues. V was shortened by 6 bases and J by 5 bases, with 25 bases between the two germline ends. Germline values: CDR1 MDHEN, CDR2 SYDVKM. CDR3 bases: TGTGCCAGCAGCTTCAAGACAGGAGAACGGCCCGGGGAGACCCAGTACTTC. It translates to CASSFKTGERPGETQYF.

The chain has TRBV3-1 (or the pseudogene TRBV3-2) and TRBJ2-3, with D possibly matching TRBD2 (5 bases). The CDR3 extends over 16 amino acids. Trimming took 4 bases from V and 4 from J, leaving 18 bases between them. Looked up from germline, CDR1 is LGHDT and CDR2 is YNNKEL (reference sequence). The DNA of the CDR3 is TGTGCCAGCAGCCGATCGGTCGGGGAGAATCCAGATACGCAGTATTTT. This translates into CASSRSVGENPDTQYF.